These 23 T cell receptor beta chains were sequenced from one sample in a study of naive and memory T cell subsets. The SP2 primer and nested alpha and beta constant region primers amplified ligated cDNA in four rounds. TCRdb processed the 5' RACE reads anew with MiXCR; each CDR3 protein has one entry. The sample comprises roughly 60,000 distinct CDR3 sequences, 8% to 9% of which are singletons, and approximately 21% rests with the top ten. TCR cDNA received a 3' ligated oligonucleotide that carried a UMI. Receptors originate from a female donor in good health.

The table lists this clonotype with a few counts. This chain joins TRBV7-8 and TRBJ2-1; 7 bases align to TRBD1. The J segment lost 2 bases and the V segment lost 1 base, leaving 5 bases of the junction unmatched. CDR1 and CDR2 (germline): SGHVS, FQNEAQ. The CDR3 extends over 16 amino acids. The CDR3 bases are TGTGCCAGCAGCTTAGTTTCAGGGGGTACCTACAATGAGCAGTTCTTC. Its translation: CASSLVSGGTYNEQFF. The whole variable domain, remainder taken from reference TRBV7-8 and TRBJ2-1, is GAGVSQSPRYKVAKRGQDVALRCDPISGHVSLFWYQQALGQGPEFLTYFQNEAQLDKSGLPSDRFFAERPEGSVSTLKIQRTQQEDSAVYLCASSLVSGGTYNEQFFGPGTRLTVL.

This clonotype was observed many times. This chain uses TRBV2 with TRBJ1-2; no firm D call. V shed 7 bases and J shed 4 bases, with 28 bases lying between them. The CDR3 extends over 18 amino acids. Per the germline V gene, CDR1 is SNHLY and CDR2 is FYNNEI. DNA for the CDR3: TGTGCCAGCATCCTTAGAGCCTACCAGGACGAGGGATCCTATGGCTACACCTTC. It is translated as CASILRAYQDEGSYGYTF.

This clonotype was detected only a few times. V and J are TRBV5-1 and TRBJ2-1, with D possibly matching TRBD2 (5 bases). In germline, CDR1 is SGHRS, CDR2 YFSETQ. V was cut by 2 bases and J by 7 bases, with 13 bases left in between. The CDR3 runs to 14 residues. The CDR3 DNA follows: TGCGCCAGCAGCTTCCCAAAATCGGGAAATGAGCAGTTCTTC. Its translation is CASSFPKSGNEQFF.

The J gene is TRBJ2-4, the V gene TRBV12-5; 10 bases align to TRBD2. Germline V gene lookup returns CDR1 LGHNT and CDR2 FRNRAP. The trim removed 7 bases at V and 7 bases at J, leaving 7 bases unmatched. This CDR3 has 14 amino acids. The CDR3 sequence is CASAASGGGNIQYF. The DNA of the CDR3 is TGTGCTAGTGCAGCTAGCGGGGGCGGGAACATTCAGTACTTC.

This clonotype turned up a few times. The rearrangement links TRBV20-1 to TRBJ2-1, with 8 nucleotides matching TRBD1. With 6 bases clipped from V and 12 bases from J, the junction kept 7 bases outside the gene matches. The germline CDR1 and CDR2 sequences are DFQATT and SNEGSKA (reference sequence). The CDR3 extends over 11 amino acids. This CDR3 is CSARDRGGQFF. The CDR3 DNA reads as TGCAGTGCCCGAGACAGGGGCGGGCAGTTCTTC.

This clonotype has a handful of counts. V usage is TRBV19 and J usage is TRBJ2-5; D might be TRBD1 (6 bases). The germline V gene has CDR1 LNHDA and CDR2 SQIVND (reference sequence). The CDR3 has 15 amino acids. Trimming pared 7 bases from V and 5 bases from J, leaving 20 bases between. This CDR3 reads CASTKRAHRGETQYF. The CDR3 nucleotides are TGTGCCAGTACCAAACGGGCCCATAGGGGGGAGACCCAGTACTTC. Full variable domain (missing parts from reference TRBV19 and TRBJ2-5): DGGITQSPKYLFRKEGQNVTLSCEQNLNHDAMYWYRQDPGQGLRLIYYSQIVNDFQKGDIAEGYSVSREKKESFPLTVTSAQKNPTAFYLCASTKRAHRGETQYFGPGTRLLVL.

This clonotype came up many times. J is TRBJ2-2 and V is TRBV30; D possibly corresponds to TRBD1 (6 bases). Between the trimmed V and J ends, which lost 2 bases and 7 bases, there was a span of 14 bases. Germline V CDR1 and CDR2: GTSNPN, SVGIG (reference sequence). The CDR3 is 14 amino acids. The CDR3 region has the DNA TGTGCCTGGAGTAATAACAGGGCGATCGGGGAGCTGTTTTTT. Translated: CAWSNNRAIGELFF.

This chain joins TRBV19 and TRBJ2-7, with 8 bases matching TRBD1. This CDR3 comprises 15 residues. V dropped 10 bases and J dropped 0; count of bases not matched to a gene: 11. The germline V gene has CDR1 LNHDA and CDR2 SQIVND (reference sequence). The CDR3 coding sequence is TGTGCCACGCGGCAGGGGGCCTCCAGCTCCTACGAGCAGTACTTC. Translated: CATRQGASSSYEQYF.

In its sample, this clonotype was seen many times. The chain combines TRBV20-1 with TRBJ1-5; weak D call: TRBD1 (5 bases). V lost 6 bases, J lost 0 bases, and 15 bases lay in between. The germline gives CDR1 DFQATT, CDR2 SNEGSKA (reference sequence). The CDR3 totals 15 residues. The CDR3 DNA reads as TGCAGTGCCACACACCGACAGATTAGCAATCAGCCCCAGCATTTT. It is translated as CSATHRQISNQPQHF.

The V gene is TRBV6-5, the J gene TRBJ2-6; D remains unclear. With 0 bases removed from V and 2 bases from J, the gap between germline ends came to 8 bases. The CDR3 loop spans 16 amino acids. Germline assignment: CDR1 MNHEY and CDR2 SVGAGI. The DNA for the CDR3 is TGTGCCAGCAGTTACTCCGGTTCCCCTGGGGCCAACGTCCTGACTTTC. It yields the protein CASSYSGSPGANVLTF.

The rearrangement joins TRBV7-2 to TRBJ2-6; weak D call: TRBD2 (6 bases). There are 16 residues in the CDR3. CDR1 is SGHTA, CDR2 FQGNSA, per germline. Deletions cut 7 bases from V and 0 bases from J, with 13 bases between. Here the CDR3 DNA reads TGTGCCAGCAACTTGATGGGGGGCTCTGGGGCCAACGTCCTGACTTTC. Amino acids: CASNLMGGSGANVLTF.

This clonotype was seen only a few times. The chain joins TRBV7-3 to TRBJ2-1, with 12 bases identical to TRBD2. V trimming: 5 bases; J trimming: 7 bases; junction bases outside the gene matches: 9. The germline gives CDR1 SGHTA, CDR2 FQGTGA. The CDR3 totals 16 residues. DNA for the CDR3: TGTGCCAGCAGCGCCTCGACTAGCGGGGGTAGGAATGAGCAGTTCTTC. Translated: CASSASTSGGRNEQFF.

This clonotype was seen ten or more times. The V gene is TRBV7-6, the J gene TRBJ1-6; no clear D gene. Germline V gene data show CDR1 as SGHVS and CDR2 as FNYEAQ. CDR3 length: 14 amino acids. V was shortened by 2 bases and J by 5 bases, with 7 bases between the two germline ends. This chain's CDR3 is CASSLTGDNSPLHF. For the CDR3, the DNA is TGTGCCAGCAGCTTAACCGGGGATAATTCACCCCTCCACTTT.

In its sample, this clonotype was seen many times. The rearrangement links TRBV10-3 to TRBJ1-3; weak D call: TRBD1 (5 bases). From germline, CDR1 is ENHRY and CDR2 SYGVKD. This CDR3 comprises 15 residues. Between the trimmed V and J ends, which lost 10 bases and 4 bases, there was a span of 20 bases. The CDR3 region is CATNNPGGSGNTIYF. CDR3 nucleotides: TGTGCCACCAATAACCCCGGGGGATCGGGAAACACCATATATTTT.

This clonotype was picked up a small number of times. The CDR3 DNA sequence: TGTGCCTGGAGTGTTTTGACAGGTGAACAGCCCCAGCATTTT. Protein product: CAWSVLTGEQPQHF. The rearrangement joins TRBV30 to TRBJ1-5; D may be TRBD1 (6 bases). The length of the CDR3 is 14 residues. Per the germline V gene, CDR1 is GTSNPN and CDR2 is SVGIG (reference sequence). Trimming removed 0 bases at V and 7 bases at J, with 13 bases between.

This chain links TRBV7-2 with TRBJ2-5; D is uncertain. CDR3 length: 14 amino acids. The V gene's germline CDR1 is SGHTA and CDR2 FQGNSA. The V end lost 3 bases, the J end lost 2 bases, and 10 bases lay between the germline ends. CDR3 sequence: CASSLAASQETQYF. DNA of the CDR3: TGTGCCAGCAGCTTGGCGGCAAGTCAAGAGACCCAGTACTTC.

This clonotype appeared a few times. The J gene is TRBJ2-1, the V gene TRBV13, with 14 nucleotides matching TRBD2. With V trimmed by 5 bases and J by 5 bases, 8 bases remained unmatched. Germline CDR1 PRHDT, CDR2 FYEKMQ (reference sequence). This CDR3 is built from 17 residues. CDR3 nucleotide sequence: TGTGCCAGCAGCGTCGGACTAGCGGGGGGAAGAAACAATGAGCAGTTCTTC. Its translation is CASSVGLAGGRNNEQFF.

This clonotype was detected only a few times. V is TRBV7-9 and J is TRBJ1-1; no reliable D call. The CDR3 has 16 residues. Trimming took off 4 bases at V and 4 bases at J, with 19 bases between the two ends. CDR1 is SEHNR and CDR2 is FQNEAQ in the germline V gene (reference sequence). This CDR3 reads CASSSHGESWGTEAFF. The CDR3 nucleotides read TGTGCCAGCAGCTCCCACGGCGAATCCTGGGGCACTGAAGCTTTCTTT.

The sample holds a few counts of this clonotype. In DNA form, the CDR3 reads TGTGCCAGCAGTCCTAGAGAGACCCAGTACTTC. Amino acid sequence: CASSPRETQYF. The chain employs TRBV7-9 and TRBJ2-5; D gene uncertain. The germline V gene encodes CDR1 SEHNR and CDR2 FQNEAQ (reference sequence). The CDR3 is 11 amino acids. V dropped 6 bases and J dropped 4 bases, with 6 bases sitting between them.

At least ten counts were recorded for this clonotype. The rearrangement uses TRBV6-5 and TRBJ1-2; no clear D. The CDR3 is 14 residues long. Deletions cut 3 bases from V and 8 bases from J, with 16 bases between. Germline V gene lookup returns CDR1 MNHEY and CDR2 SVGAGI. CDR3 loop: CASSYTTAGRGYTF. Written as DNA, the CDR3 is TGTGCCAGCAGTTATACCACCGCTGGTAGAGGCTACACCTTC.

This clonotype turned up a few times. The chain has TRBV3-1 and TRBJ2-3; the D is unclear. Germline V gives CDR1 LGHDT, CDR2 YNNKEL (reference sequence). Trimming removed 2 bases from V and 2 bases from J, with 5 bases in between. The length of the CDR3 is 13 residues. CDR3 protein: CASSQPNTDTQYF. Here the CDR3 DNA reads TGTGCCAGCAGCCAACCAAACACAGATACGCAGTATTTT.

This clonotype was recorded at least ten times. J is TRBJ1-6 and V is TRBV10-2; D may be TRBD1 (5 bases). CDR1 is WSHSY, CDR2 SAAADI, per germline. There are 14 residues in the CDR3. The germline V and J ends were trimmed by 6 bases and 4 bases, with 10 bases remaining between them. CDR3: CASSGDSYNSPLHF. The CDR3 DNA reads TGCGCCAGCAGCGGTGACAGTTATAATTCACCCCTCCACTTT.

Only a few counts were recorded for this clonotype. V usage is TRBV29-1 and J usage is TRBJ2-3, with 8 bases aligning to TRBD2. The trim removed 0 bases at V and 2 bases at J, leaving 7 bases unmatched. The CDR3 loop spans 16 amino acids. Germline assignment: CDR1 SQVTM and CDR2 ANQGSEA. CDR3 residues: CSVEDPAGATTDTQYF. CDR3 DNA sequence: TGCAGCGTTGAAGATCCAGCGGGAGCTACCACAGATACGCAGTATTTT.